This TCR beta chain was sequenced during a study of read filtering for tumor transcriptome and immune sequencing. Whole-study context: Revised staging placed 8 patients in R-ISS I, 15 to 20 in II, more than five in III. Per sample, TCR-region reads ranged about 4 to 11 million by IR-seq, roughly 75 to 1,400 by RNA-seq.

This clonotype was seen at least ten times. Its antigen is not identified. Study outcomes and limitations: Around 84% of IR-seq clonotypes had one read, totaling around 3.5% of reads; RNA-seq: roughly 76% and 46%. Even smaller IR-seq throughput identified most shared clonotypes.

Losses at the gene ends were 4 bases for V and 6 bases for J; bases not matched to a gene: 4. CDR3 length: 14 amino acids. Germline V gene data show CDR1 as SGHRS and CDR2 as YFSETQ. Molecular barcoded adaptors covering alpha/delta and beta/gamma chains were used on approximately 400 ng RNA. TCRdb redid the calling of the reads with MiXCR, one entry per CDR3 protein. The data show around 23,000 distinct CDR3 sequences, approximately 23% seen once. V and J are TRBV5-1 and TRBJ2-7; 13 bases are a match to TRBD2. Sequencing was done on a sample of a population of CD138-negative cells sorted from bone marrow. This clonotype was sampled from a donor older than 35 with multiple myeloma. The CDR3 DNA follows: TGCGCCAGCAGCCCGGGACTAGCGGGGACCGAGCAGTACTTC. Its protein product is CASSPGLAGTEQYF.